This is a list of T cell receptor beta chains from one sample in a study of T cells in Graves' hyperthyroidism and ophthalmopathy. TCRdb passed the multiplex PCR reads through MiXCR, listing each CDR3 protein once. The sample carries 470,000 or so distinct CDR3 sequences, less than 25% recorded once. Sequencing input: blood. These receptors were obtained from a man younger than 35 with Graves' hyperthyroidism. Both conserved end residues are part of each CDR3. Fields, in order: J gene, V gene, D gene, clone size, CDR3 length, CDR3 protein, CDR3 DNA. D genes are given only for firm matches. The size of a clone is reported for some rows only, either as once, few or many, or as a class for expanded clones.

TRBJ2-7,TRBV11-2,-,-,13,CASSFYQNYEQYF,TGTGCCAGCAGCTTTTATCAGAACTACGAGCAGTACTTC
TRBJ2-5,TRBV12-3/TRBV12-4,TRBD1,once,14,CASNGQGRLETQYF,TGTGCCAGCAACGGACAGGGGCGGCTGGAGACCCAGTACTTC
TRBJ2-3,TRBV7-3,TRBD1,few,15,CASSLTGASTDTQYF,TGTGCCAGCAGCCTAACAGGGGCTAGCACAGATACGCAGTATTTT
TRBJ2-5,TRBV11-1,TRBD1,many,14,CASSSTGYQETQYF,TGTGCCAGCAGCTCGACAGGGTACCAAGAGACCCAGTACTTC
TRBJ1-1,TRBV15,-,-,16,CATSREVKGMNTEAFF,TGTGCCACCAGCAGAGAAGTGAAGGGGATGAACACTGAAGCTTTCTTT
TRBJ2-5,TRBV20-1,-,few,13,CSGHSAWQETQYF,TGCAGCGGGCATTCAGCTTGGCAAGAGACCCAGTACTTC
TRBJ2-3,TRBV7-8,TRBD1,few,13,CASSLEDRATQYF,TGTGCCAGCAGCTTAGAGGACAGGGCTACGCAGTATTTT
TRBJ1-2,TRBV6-1,-,many,11,CASLSNYGYTF,TGTGCCAGCCTCTCGAACTATGGCTACACCTTC
TRBJ1-2,TRBV20-1,-,many,13,CSARARPGDGYTF,TGCAGTGCTAGAGCCAGGCCAGGGGATGGCTACACCTTC
TRBJ2-3,TRBV6-2/TRBV6-3,-,many,13,CASSMTETDTQYF,TGTGCCAGCAGTATGACAGAAACAGATACGCAGTATTTT
TRBJ2-2,TRBV10-1,-,many,16,CASSDHQRPDTGELFF,TGCGCCAGCAGTGATCATCAAAGACCCGACACCGGGGAGCTGTTTTTT
TRBJ1-5,TRBV28,-,-,12,CASSLIAGPQHF,TGTGCCAGCAGTCTCATCGCCGGGCCCCAGCATTTT
TRBJ2-7,TRBV7-8,-,many,14,CASSYGHGPYEQYF,TGTGCCAGCAGCTATGGACACGGACCCTACGAGCAGTACTTC
TRBJ1-1,TRBV3-1,-,few,16,CASSLDRELANTEAFF,TGTGCCAGCAGCCTAGACAGAGAGCTCGCGAACACTGAAGCTTTCTTT
TRBJ1-5,TRBV25-1,-,many,15,CASSEFGGVGQPQHF,TGTGCCAGCAGTGAATTTGGGGGAGTCGGTCAGCCCCAGCATTTT
TRBJ2-7,TRBV5-1,-,many,12,CASSFPGGEQYF,TGTGCCAGCAGCTTCCCCGGCGGGGAGCAGTACTTC
TRBJ1-6,TRBV11-2,TRBD1,-,17,CASSPQGARNNNSPLHF,TGTGCCAGCAGCCCGCAGGGGGCTCGAAATAATAATTCACCCCTCCACTTT
TRBJ2-7,TRBV11-2,TRBD1,few,16,CASKDHGTVAPYEQYF,TGTGCCAGCAAAGACCACGGGACAGTCGCTCCCTACGAGCAGTACTTC
TRBJ2-7,TRBV7-9,-,many,14,CASSSPRDTYEQYF,TGTGCCAGCAGTTCCCCCCGGGACACCTACGAGCAGTACTTC
TRBJ2-2,TRBV6-2/TRBV6-3,TRBD1,many,19,CASSYEGLPGQGVTGELFF,TGTGCCAGCAGTTACGAGGGTCTACCGGGACAGGGGGTCACCGGGGAGCTGTTTTTT
TRBJ2-6,TRBV6-1,-,-,21,CASSELGDRDVTLSGANVLTF,TGTGCCAGCAGTGAATTGGGCGACCGGGACGTAACCCTCTCTGGGGCCAACGTCCTGACTTTC
TRBJ2-7,TRBV20-1,-,-,16,CSARDIAWNGHYEQYF,TGCAGTGCTAGAGATATAGCATGGAACGGGCACTACGAGCAGTACTTC
TRBJ1-1,TRBV6-1,TRBD1,-,15,CASSDRTGAYTEAFF,TGTGCCAGCAGTGATAGGACAGGGGCATACACTGAAGCTTTCTTT
TRBJ2-7,TRBV27,TRBD2,-,13,CASSLRTSGSPYF,TGTGCCAGCAGTTTAAGGACTAGCGGGAGCCCGTACTTC
TRBJ2-6,TRBV4-2,-,few,16,CASSQEGSSGANVLTF,TGTGCCAGCAGCCAAGAGGGAAGCTCTGGGGCCAACGTCCTGACTTTC
TRBJ1-5,TRBV12-5,TRBD1,-,18,CASGFATGRVSGNQPQHF,TGTGCTAGTGGTTTCGCGACAGGGAGGGTCTCAGGCAATCAGCCCCAGCATTTT
TRBJ2-2,TRBV6-5,-,many,15,CASSFDGGNTGELFF,TGTGCCAGCAGTTTTGACGGGGGGAACACCGGGGAGCTGTTTTTT
TRBJ1-2,TRBV12-3/TRBV12-4,-,many,17,CASSPPPELGGNYGYTF,TGTGCCAGCAGTCCCCCCCCGGAGCTAGGGGGGAACTATGGCTACACCTTC
TRBJ2-5,TRBV7-3,-,-,13,CASSRTAGETQYF,TGTGCCAGCAGCCGAACCGCCGGGGAGACCCAGTACTTC